This entry features one T cell receptor (beta chain) sequence. V lost 8 bases and J 7 bases, leaving 15 bases between the germline ends. The CDR3 has 13 residues. This record belongs to a study of Ad26.COV2.S vaccination and SARS-CoV-2 variants. Produced via immunoSEQ multiplex PCR; TCRdb's table is partial and in-frame only. Of some 350,000 clones detected, roughly 90% appear once; the ten largest clones hold 4.5% to 5.5%. Treatment: around 19 received Ad26.COV2.S at low or high dose, single or two shots; a few received placebo; per-sample allocation not given. At day 63 after the first vaccine or placebo injection, samples were drawn.

The source of this sequence is a person between 18 and 59 years old who received the Ad26.COV2.S COVID-19 vaccine or a placebo. This specimen was peripheral blood, taken in a trial of Ad26.COV2.S vaccine versus placebo. The V and J genes are TRBV12-3 or TRBV12-4 and TRBJ1-5; the D gene is possibly TRBD1 (5 bases). CDR3 bases: TGTGCCAGCGGCGGGGCCCGACAACAGCCCCAGCATTTT. Translating it yields CASGGARQQPQHF.